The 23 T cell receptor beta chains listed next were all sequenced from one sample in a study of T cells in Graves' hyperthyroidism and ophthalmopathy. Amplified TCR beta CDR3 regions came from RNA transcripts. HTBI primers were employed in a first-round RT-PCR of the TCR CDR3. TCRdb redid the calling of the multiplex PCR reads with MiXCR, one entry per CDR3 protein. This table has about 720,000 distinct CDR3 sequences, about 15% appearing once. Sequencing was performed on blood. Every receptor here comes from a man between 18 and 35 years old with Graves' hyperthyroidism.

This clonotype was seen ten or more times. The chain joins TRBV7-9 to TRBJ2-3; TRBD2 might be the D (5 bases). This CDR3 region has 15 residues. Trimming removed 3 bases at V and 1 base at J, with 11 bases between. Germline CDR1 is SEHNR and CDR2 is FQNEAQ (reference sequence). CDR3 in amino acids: CASSFVVARTDTQYF. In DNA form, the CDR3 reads TGTGCCAGCAGCTTCGTGGTAGCGCGCACAGATACGCAGTATTTT. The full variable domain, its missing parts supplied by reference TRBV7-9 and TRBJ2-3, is DTGVSQNPRHKITKRGQNVTFRCDPISEHNRLYWYRQTLGQGPEFLTYFQNEAQLEKSRLLSDRFSAERPKGSFSTLEIQRTEQGDSAMYLCASSFVVARTDTQYFGPGTRLTVL.

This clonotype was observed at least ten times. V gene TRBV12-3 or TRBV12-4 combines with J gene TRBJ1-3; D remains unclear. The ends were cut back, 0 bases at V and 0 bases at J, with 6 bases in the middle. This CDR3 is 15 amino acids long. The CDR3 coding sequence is TGTGCCAGCAGTTTAGCGTCCTACTCTGGAAACACCATATATTTT. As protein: CASSLASYSGNTIYF.

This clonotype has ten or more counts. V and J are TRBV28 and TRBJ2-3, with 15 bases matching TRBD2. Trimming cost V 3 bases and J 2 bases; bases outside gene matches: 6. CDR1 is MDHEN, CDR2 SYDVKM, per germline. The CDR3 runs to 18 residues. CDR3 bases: TGTGCCAGCAGTTTCCAGGGACTAGCGGGAGGACCCACAGATACGCAGTATTTT. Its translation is CASSFQGLAGGPTDTQYF.

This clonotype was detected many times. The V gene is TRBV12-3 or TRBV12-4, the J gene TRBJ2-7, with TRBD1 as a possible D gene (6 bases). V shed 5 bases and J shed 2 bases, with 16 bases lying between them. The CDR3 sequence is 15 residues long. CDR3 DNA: TGTGCCAGCAGTCTCTATACAGGGCCCACCTACGAGCAGTACTTC. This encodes CASSLYTGPTYEQYF.

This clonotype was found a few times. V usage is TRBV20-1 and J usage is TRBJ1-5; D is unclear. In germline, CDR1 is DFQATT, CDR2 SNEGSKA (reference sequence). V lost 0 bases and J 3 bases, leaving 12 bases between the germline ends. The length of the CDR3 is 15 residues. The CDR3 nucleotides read TGCAGTGCTAGAGACCGCGGCCAGATCAATCAGCCCCAGCATTTT. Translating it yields CSARDRGQINQPQHF.

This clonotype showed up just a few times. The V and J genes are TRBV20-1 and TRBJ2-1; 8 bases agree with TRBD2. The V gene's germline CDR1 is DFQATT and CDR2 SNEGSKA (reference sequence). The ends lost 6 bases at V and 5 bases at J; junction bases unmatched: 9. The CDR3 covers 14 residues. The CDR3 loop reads CSAISGSVHNEQFF. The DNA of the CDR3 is TGCAGTGCGATAAGCGGGAGTGTCCACAATGAGCAGTTCTTC.

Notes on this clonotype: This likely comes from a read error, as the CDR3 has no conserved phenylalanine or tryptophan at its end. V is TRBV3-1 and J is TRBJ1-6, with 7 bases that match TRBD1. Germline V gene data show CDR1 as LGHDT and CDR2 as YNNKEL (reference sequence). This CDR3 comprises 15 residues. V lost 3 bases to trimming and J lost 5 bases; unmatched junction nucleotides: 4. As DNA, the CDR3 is TGTGCCAGCAGCCATCGAACAGGGGATAATTCACCCCTCCACTCT. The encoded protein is CASSHRTGDNSPLHS.

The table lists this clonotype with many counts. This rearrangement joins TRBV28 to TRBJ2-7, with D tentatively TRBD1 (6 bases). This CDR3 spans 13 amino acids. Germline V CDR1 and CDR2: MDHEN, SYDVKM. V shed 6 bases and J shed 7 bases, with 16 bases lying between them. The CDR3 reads CASRPGTPGEQYF. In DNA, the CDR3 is TGTGCCAGCAGGCCTGGGACACCAGGGGAGCAGTACTTC.

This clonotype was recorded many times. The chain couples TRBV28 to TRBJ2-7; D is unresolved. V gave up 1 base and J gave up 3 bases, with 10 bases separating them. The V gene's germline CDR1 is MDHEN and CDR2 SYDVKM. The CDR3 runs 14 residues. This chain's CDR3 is CASSLSANSYEQYF. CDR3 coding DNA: TGTGCCAGCAGTTTATCCGCGAACAGCTACGAGCAGTACTTC.

CDR3 region: CAISEPKGIQETQYF. CDR3 nucleotide sequence: TGTGCCATCAGCGAACCTAAGGGTATTCAAGAGACCCAGTACTTC. This chain joins TRBV10-3 and TRBJ2-5; D remains ambiguous. Germline CDR1 and CDR2: ENHRY and SYGVKD. The CDR3 consists of 15 residues. Trimming shortened V by 6 bases and J by 2 bases, and 16 bases separated the two germline ends.

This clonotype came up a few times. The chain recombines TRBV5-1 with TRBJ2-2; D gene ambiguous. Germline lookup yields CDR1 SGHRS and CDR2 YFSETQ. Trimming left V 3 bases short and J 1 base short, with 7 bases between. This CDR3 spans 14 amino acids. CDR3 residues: CASSSGMNTGELFF. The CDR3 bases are TGCGCCAGCAGCTCCGGAATGAACACCGGGGAGCTGTTTTTT. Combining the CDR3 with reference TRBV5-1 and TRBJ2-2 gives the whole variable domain KAGVTQTPRYLIKTRGQQVTLSCSPISGHRSVSWYQQTPGQGLQFLFEYFSETQRNKGNFPGRFSGRQFSNSRSEMNVSTLELGDSALYLCASSSGMNTGELFFGEGSRLTVL.

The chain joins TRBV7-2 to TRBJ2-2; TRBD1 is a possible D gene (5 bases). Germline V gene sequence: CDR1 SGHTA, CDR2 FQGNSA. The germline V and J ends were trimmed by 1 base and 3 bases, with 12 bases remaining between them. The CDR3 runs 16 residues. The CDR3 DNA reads TGTGCCAGCAGCTTAGGGGCAGGGCGGTACACCGGGGAGCTGTTTTTT. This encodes CASSLGAGRYTGELFF.

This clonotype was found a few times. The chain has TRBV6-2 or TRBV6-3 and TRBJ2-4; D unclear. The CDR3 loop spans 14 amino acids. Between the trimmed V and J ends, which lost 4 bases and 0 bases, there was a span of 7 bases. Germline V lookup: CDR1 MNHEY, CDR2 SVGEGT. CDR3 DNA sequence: TGTGCCAGCAGTTCCCCTCTAGCCAAAAACATTCAGTACTTC. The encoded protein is CASSSPLAKNIQYF.

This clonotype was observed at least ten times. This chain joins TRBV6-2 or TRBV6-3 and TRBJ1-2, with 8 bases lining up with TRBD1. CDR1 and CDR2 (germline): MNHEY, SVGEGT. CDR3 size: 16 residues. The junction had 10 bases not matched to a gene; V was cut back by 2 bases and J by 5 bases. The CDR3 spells CASSYTPDRGTYGYTF. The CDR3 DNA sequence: TGTGCCAGCAGTTACACGCCAGACAGGGGAACTTATGGCTACACCTTC.

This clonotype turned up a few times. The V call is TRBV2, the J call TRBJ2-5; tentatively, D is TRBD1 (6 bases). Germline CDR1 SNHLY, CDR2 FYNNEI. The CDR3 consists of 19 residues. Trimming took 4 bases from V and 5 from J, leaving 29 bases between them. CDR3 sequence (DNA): TGTGCCAGCAGTGCCTGGTCTTTCCCGAGCGTGGGACAAAGGGAGACCCAGTACTTC. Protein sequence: CASSAWSFPSVGQRETQYF.

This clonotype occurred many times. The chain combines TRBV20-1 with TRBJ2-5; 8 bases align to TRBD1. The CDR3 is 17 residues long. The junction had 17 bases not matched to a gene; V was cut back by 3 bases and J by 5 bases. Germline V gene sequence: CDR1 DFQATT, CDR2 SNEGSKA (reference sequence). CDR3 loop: CSASAIYGQGRGETQYF. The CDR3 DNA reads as TGCAGTGCTAGCGCCATTTACGGACAGGGACGAGGCGAGACCCAGTACTTC.

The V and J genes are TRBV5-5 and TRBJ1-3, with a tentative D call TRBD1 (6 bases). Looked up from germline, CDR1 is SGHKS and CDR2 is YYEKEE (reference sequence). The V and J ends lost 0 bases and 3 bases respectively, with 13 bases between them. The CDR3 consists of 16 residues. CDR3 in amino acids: CASSLVLGGSGNTIYF. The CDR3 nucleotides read TGTGCCAGCAGCTTGGTACTTGGGGGCAGTGGAAACACCATATATTTT.

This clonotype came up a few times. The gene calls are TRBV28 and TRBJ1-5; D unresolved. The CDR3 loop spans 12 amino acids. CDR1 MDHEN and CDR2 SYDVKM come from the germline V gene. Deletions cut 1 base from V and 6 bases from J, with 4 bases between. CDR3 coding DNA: TGTGCCAGCAGTTTATTAAGTCAGCCCCAGCATTTT. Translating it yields CASSLLSQPQHF.

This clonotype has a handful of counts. CDR3 in amino acids: CASTLAGPNNEQFF. The CDR3 DNA follows: TGTGCCAGCACCCTAGCGGGACCGAACAATGAGCAGTTCTTC. The genes are TRBV12-3 or TRBV12-4 and TRBJ2-1; TRBD2 matches at 9 bases. This CDR3 contains 14 residues. After removal of 7 bases from V and 5 bases from J, the junction contained 6 bases not matched to a gene.

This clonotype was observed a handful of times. The CDR3 nucleotides are TGTGCCAGCAGCCCGACCCAGGCCGGGACAGGGATTCACGAGCAGTACTTC. Translated: CASSPTQAGTGIHEQYF. The chain employs TRBV11-2 and TRBJ2-7, with 9 nucleotides matching TRBD1. The trim removed 5 bases at V and 5 bases at J, leaving 16 bases unmatched. There are 17 residues in the CDR3. Per germline, CDR1 SGHAT and CDR2 FQNNGV.

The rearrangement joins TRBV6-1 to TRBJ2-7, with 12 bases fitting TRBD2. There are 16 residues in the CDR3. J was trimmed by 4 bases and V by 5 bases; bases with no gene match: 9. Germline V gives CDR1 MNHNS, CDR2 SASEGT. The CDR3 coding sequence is TGTGCCAGCAGTATCCAGACTAGCGGGAGCGGATACGAGCAGTACTTC. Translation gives CASSIQTSGSGYEQYF.

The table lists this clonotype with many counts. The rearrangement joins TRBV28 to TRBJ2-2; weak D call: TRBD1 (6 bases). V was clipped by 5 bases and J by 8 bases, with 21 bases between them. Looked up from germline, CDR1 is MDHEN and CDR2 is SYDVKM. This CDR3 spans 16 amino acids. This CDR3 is CASSRAYGGRSGELFF. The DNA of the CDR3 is TGTGCCAGCAGTCGAGCCTATGGGGGCAGGTCGGGGGAGCTGTTTTTT.

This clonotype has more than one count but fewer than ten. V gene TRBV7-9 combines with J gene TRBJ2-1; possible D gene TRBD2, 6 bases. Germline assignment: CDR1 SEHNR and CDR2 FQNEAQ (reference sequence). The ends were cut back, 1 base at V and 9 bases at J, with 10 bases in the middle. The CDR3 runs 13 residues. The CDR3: CASSLVREIEQFF. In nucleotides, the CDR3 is TGTGCCAGCAGCTTAGTGCGGGAAATTGAGCAGTTCTTC. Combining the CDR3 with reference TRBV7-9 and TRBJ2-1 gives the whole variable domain DTGVSQNPRHKITKRGQNVTFRCDPISEHNRLYWYRQTLGQGPEFLTYFQNEAQLEKSRLLSDRFSAERPKGSFSTLEIQRTEQGDSAMYLCASSLVREIEQFFGPGTRLTVL.